Presented here are 22 T cell receptor beta chains from one specimen sequenced in a study of T cells in Graves' hyperthyroidism and ophthalmopathy. Researchers took RNA transcripts and amplified the TCR beta CDR3 regions from them. A set of HTBI primers served as the primers for a first-round RT-PCR of the TCR CDR3. One entry per CDR3 protein results from TCRdb running MiXCR on the multiplex PCR reads. The sample holds more than 500,000 distinct CDR3 sequences; around 15% are singletons and the top ten take about 3.9%. The material sequenced was blood. The receptors originated from a woman between 40 and 50 years old with Graves' ophthalmopathy.

The rearrangement links TRBV12-3 or TRBV12-4 to TRBJ2-7; D is unclear. This CDR3 region has 12 residues. Between the trimmed V and J ends, which lost 4 bases and 9 bases, there was a span of 13 bases. DNA for the CDR3: TGTGCCAGCAGTTCTACCTACGCTGGGCAGTACTTC. Translated, it gives CASSSTYAGQYF.

Details on this clonotype: A much larger clone lies one base from this, so it may be a read error. The chain couples TRBV2 to TRBJ2-5, with TRBD2 matching over 7 bases. The germline V gene encodes CDR1 SNHLY and CDR2 FYNNEI. This CDR3 comprises 14 residues. The CDR3 DNA sequence: TGTGCCAGCAGTGGAGAGACTAGCTCCGAGACCCGGTACTTC. This translates into CASSGETSSETRYF.

This clonotype was counted between two and nine times. This chain uses TRBV6-1 with TRBJ1-2; 10 bases line up with TRBD1. CDR3 length: 17 residues. J lost 1 base, V lost 2 bases, and 7 bases had no gene match. CDR1 is MNHNS, CDR2 SASEGT, per germline. The CDR3 here is CASSEIGTGAVNYGYTF. CDR3 in DNA: TGTGCCAGCAGTGAAATCGGGACAGGGGCCGTTAACTATGGCTACACCTTC.

In its sample, this clonotype was seen many times. A much larger clone lies a single base off, so this may be a read error. The chain links TRBV10-3 to TRBJ2-7, with D unclear. The germline V and J ends were trimmed by 3 bases and 4 bases, with 10 bases remaining between them. The CDR3 totals 13 residues. Germline values: CDR1 ENHRY, CDR2 SYGVKD. CDR3 residues: CAISEGGNYEQYF. The CDR3 DNA is TGTGCCATCAGTGAAGGTGGGAATTACGAGCAGTACTTC.

This clonotype was recorded at least ten times. This chain connects TRBV28 to TRBJ2-6; D unclear. There are 17 residues in the CDR3. Germline CDR1 MDHEN, CDR2 SYDVKM. Between the trimmed V and J ends, which lost 4 bases and 2 bases, there was a span of 15 bases. The CDR3 loop reads CASSYEYVRPGANVLTF. The CDR3 DNA reads TGTGCCAGCAGTTATGAGTACGTAAGACCTGGGGCCAACGTCCTGACTTTC.

A word on this clonotype: At one end the junction does not follow the germline gene, possibly because of a read error. This chain uses TRBV28 with TRBJ2-6; D is unresolved. In germline, CDR1 is MDHEN, CDR2 SYDVKM. This CDR3 region has 14 residues. DNA of the CDR3: TGTGCCATCAGTGAGTTATCCGGGGCCAACGTCCTGACTTTC. Protein sequence: CAISELSGANVLTF.

In regard to this clonotype: With a much larger clone just one base away, this may be a read error. The chain employs TRBV30 and TRBJ1-2; tentatively, D is TRBD1 (5 bases). Between the trimmed V and J ends, which lost 0 bases and 8 bases, there was a span of 16 bases. This CDR3 is built from 14 residues. Germline CDR1 reads GTSNPN; CDR2 reads SVGIG (reference sequence). As DNA, the CDR3 is TGTGCCTGGAGTGTACAAGTAGGGACTGGGGGCTACACCTTC. Translated: CAWSVQVGTGGYTF. Full variable domain (rest looked up from reference TRBV30 and TRBJ1-2): SQTIHQWPATLVQPVGSPLSLECTVEGTSNPNLYWYRQAAGRGLQLLFYSVGIGQISSEVPQNLSASRPQDRQFILSSKKLLLSDSGFYLCAWSVQVGTGGYTFGSGTRLTVV.

This clonotype has a count of ten or more. The V call is TRBV20-1, the J call TRBJ2-7; 8 bases are a match to TRBD2. The CDR3 covers 17 residues. Germline loops: CDR1 DFQATT, CDR2 SNEGSKA (reference sequence). V was pared by 0 bases and J by 7 bases, with 17 bases of the junction left unmatched. CDR3 nucleotides: TGCAGTGCTAGAGATCTTACAGCGGGAGCGGATTGGAATGAGCAGTACTTC. It translates to CSARDLTAGADWNEQYF.

At least ten counts were recorded for this clonotype. DNA of the CDR3: TGTGCCATCCGGGGGACAGGGAGGGCCTACGAGCAGTACTTC. Protein product: CAIRGTGRAYEQYF. The rearrangement uses TRBV6-2 or TRBV6-3 and TRBJ2-7; 9 bases agree with TRBD1. Germline CDR1 is MNHEY and CDR2 is SVGEGT. This CDR3 is 14 amino acids long. The V and J ends lost 10 bases and 2 bases, in that order; junction bases with no gene match: 9.

This clonotype appeared many times. V usage is TRBV5-6 and J usage is TRBJ1-2; 11 positions match TRBD1. The length of the CDR3 is 14 residues. The germline gives CDR1 SGHDT, CDR2 YYEEEE. V shed 2 bases, J shed 8 bases, and the junction held 5 bases outside the gene matches. CDR3 protein: CASSFGTGGVGYTF. In DNA, the CDR3 is TGTGCCAGCAGCTTCGGGACAGGGGGTGTCGGCTACACCTTC.

Remarks on this clonotype: A much larger clone differs from this one at a single base, so this may be a read error. The gene calls are TRBV12-5 and TRBJ2-7; tentatively, D is TRBD2 (5 bases). Germline V gene lookup returns CDR1 LGHNT and CDR2 FRNRAP. This CDR3 comprises 12 residues. The CDR3: CTSVADSYEQYF. CDR3 DNA: TGTACTAGTGTGGCGGATTCCTACGAGCAGTACTTC.

This clonotype was seen repeatedly, ten times or more. The V call is TRBV7-9, the J call TRBJ2-7; TRBD1 might be the D (6 bases). Trimming removed 1 base from V and 2 bases from J, with 12 bases in between. Germline CDR1 is SEHNR and CDR2 is FQNEAQ (reference sequence). CDR3 length equals 15 residues. The CDR3 nucleotides read TGTGCCAGCAGCTTAGACCGGCAGGGGACCTACGAGCAGTACTTC. Its protein product is CASSLDRQGTYEQYF.

This clonotype was seen repeatedly, ten times or more. The CDR3 spells CASRGTSGIYLLDVEQYF. CDR3 sequence (DNA): TGTGCCAGCAGAGGGACTAGCGGGATCTACCTCCTGGATGTCGAGCAGTACTTC. The chain employs TRBV2 and TRBJ2-7, with TRBD2 identical over 13 bases. The CDR3 runs to 18 residues. V lost 6 bases to trimming and J lost 6 bases; unmatched junction nucleotides: 17. From germline, CDR1 is SNHLY and CDR2 FYNNEI.

In this sample, this clonotype turned up many times. V is TRBV6-5 and J is TRBJ1-5, with D tentatively TRBD1 (6 bases). Germline-derived CDR1 and CDR2 are MNHEY and SVGAGI. The CDR3 has 15 residues. The V gene lost 4 bases and the J gene lost 2 bases, with 12 bases spanning the gap. This chain's CDR3 is CASSWAGEGNQPQHF. The CDR3 region has the DNA TGTGCCAGCAGTTGGGCAGGGGAAGGCAATCAGCCCCAGCATTTT.

This clonotype was picked up many times. The chain joins TRBV18 to TRBJ2-5; D call uncertain. The CDR3 covers 15 residues. Trimming pared 1 base from V and 2 bases from J, leaving 11 bases between. Per the germline V gene, CDR1 is KGHSH and CDR2 is LQKENI. In DNA, the CDR3 is TGTGCCAGCTCACCACTTGGCCCGCCTCAAGAGACCCAGTACTTC. This translates into CASSPLGPPQETQYF.

This clonotype showed up many times. The CDR3 nucleotides are TGTGCCAGCAGTTTAAGAGAAGCGAGTTACGAGCAGTACTTC. Its protein product is CASSLREASYEQYF. V and J are TRBV28 and TRBJ2-7; no definite D call. The germline V gene has CDR1 MDHEN and CDR2 SYDVKM. V dropped 2 bases and J dropped 4 bases, with 12 bases sitting between them. This CDR3 comprises 14 residues.

This clonotype occurred many times. The chain couples TRBV19 to TRBJ2-2, with TRBD2 identical over 11 bases. Germline CDR1 LNHDA, CDR2 SQIVND (reference sequence). After removal of 3 bases from V and 7 bases from J, the junction contained 7 bases not matched to a gene. CDR3 length equals 16 residues. CDR3 sequence: CASSIDGTSGIGELFF. The CDR3 DNA reads as TGTGCCAGTAGTATTGACGGGACTAGCGGTATCGGGGAGCTGTTTTTT. The full variable domain, completed using reference TRBV19 and TRBJ2-2, is DGGITQSPKYLFRKEGQNVTLSCEQNLNHDAMYWYRQDPGQGLRLIYYSQIVNDFQKGDIAEGYSVSREKKESFPLTVTSAQKNPTAFYLCASSIDGTSGIGELFFGEGSRLTVL.

This clonotype was counted many times. This chain links TRBV11-2 with TRBJ1-1; D unclear. The CDR3 is 14 amino acids. Germline loops: CDR1 SGHAT, CDR2 FQNNGV. The V and J ends lost 0 bases and 4 bases respectively, with 9 bases between them. The CDR3 nucleotides read TGTGCCAGCAGCTTAGAACCCTTCGGCACTGAAGCTTTCTTT. Its translation: CASSLEPFGTEAFF.

The V and J genes are TRBV2 and TRBJ1-5; possible D gene TRBD1, 6 bases. This CDR3 spans 14 amino acids. The V gene lost 8 bases and the J gene lost 3 bases, with 14 bases spanning the gap. The germline gives CDR1 SNHLY, CDR2 FYNNEI. For the CDR3, the DNA is TGTGCCAGCTCTAGGAACAGGGACAATCAGCCCCAGCATTTT. Translation: CASSRNRDNQPQHF.

The genes are TRBV5-1 and TRBJ2-5; 9 bases are a match to TRBD1. V was clipped by 0 bases and J by 1 base; unmatched bases: 4. The V gene's germline CDR1 is SGHRS and CDR2 YFSETQ. This CDR3 contains 16 residues. DNA of the CDR3: TGCGCCAGCAGCTTGGGAGGACAGGGGTCCCAAGAGACCCAGTACTTC. Its protein product is CASSLGGQGSQETQYF. Using reference TRBV5-1 and TRBJ2-5 for the parts outside the CDR3, the full variable domain is KAGVTQTPRYLIKTRGQQVTLSCSPISGHRSVSWYQQTPGQGLQFLFEYFSETQRNKGNFPGRFSGRQFSNSRSEMNVSTLELGDSALYLCASSLGGQGSQETQYFGPGTRLLVL.

This clonotype came up many times. The CDR3 nucleotides read TGCGCCAGCAGCCCCCTAACAGGGGGGTATGGCTACACCTTC. As protein: CASSPLTGGYGYTF. The rearrangement uses TRBV5-1 and TRBJ1-2, with TRBD1 identical over 8 bases. Germline values: CDR1 SGHRS, CDR2 YFSETQ. V was pared by 4 bases and J by 5 bases, with 7 bases of the junction left unmatched. The length of the CDR3 is 14 residues.

In this sample, this clonotype turned up many times. The chain carries TRBV7-6 and TRBJ1-1; 8 bases align to TRBD1. This CDR3 is 15 amino acids long. V was clipped by 3 bases and J by 4 bases; unmatched bases: 7. Per the germline V gene, CDR1 is SGHVS and CDR2 is FNYEAQ. CDR3 coding DNA: TGTGCCAGCAGCTTCCAGGGGGCGACGAGCACTGAAGCTTTCTTT. Protein: CASSFQGATSTEAFF.